This is a list of T cell receptor beta chains from one sample in a study of CD8 T cells in ankylosing spondylitis. MiXCR, run by TCRdb on the 5' RACE reads, gives a single entry per CDR3 protein. The data contain some 70,000 distinct CDR3 sequences, roughly 5.3% of them singletons. Sample: blood, either unsorted or a sorted T cell fraction (not recorded which). The source of these receptors is a male donor with ankylosing spondylitis or in good health (not recorded which). CDR3s include the opening cysteine and the closing phenylalanine or tryptophan. A D gene is named only where the DNA matches it firmly. Clone size is given for some rows only: seen once, a few or many times, or a class if the clone is expanded.

abundance	d_gene	v_gene	j_gene	CDR3nt	CDR3aa
many	TRBD1	TRBV13	TRBJ1-3	TGTGCCAGCAGCTTCGAAGTATCTGGACAGGGGTACTCTGGAAACACCATATATTTT	CASSFEVSGQGYSGNTIYF
many	TRBD2	TRBV7-6	TRBJ2-7	TGTGCCAGCAGCCCTTTGGGGGGGTCCAGGTCCTACGAGCAGTACTTC	CASSPLGGSRSYEQYF
many	NA	TRBV20-1	TRBJ2-7	TGCAGTGCAGAGTACCAGTCTAACGAGCAGTACTTC	CSAEYQSNEQYF
many	NA	TRBV11-3	TRBJ2-7	TGTGCCAGCTCCGGGTTTAGCTCCTACGAGCAGTACTTC	CASSGFSSYEQYF
many	NA	TRBV7-6	TRBJ2-3	TGTGCCAGCAGCCCAACGACAGCTTATAGCACAGATACGCAGTATTTT	CASSPTTAYSTDTQYF
many	TRBD1	TRBV18	TRBJ1-2	TGTGCCAGCTCACCACCGTCCGGACAGGGGATGCTCCATGATGGCTACACCTTC	CASSPPSGQGMLHDGYTF
many	TRBD1	TRBV7-8	TRBJ2-1	TGTGCCAGCAGCTTAGGGGGACAGGGTAGCAATGAGCAGTTCTTC	CASSLGGQGSNEQFF
many	TRBD2	TRBV15	TRBJ2-3	TGTGCCACCAGCAGACCGGGACTAGGCACAGATACGCAGTATTTT	CATSRPGLGTDTQYF
many	TRBD2	TRBV27	TRBJ2-1	TGTGCCAGCAGTTTGACTAGCAGCAATGAGCAGTTCTTC	CASSLTSSNEQFF
many	NA	TRBV20-1	TRBJ2-2	TGCAGTGCTAGTTCCCAGTCGAACACCGGGGAGCTGTTTTTT	CSASSQSNTGELFF
many	NA	TRBV4-1	TRBJ1-5	TGCGCCAGCAGCCAGCGGGAGGAACAGCCCCAGCATTTT	CASSQREEQPQHF
many	NA	TRBV30	TRBJ1-5	TGTGCCTGGAGCGCCAGTGGGAGCAATCAGCCCCAGCATTTT	CAWSASGSNQPQHF
NA	NA	TRBV12-3/TRBV12-4	TRBJ1-2	TGTGCCAGCAGTCAGACCTATGGCTACACCTTC	CASSQTYGYTF
many	NA	TRBV6-6	TRBJ1-2	TGTGCCAGCAGTTACACTAACTATGGCTACACCTTC	CASSYTNYGYTF
many	NA	TRBV3-1	TRBJ1-2	TGTGCCAGCAGCCCTCGGGAGGGAATGAGCTATGGCTACACCTTC	CASSPREGMSYGYTF
many	TRBD1	TRBV20-1	TRBJ2-7	TGCAGTGCCACAGGGGACTCCTACGAGCAGTACTTC	CSATGDSYEQYF
many	TRBD2	TRBV4-3	TRBJ2-3	TGCGCCAGCAGCCAAGATGGGGGGGGCACAGATACGCAGTATTTT	CASSQDGGGTDTQYF
many	NA	TRBV27	TRBJ1-1	TGTGCCAGCAGATGGGGGGTTGGCACTGAAGCTTTCTTT	CASRWGVGTEAFF
few	NA	TRBV7-9	TRBJ2-5	TGTGCCAGCAGCTTGGCCATGGGGCCCGAAGAGACCCAGTACTTC	CASSLAMGPEETQYF
many	NA	TRBV20-1	TRBJ1-1	TGCAGTGCTAGAAGGGACCTCTTGAACACTGAAGCTTTCTTT	CSARRDLLNTEAFF
many	NA	TRBV11-2	TRBJ2-5	TGTGCCAGCAGCTTATCTCCCCAAGAGACCCAGTACTTC	CASSLSPQETQYF
NA	NA	TRBV6-2/TRBV6-3	TRBJ2-7	TGTGCCAGCAGGGGGGGCGGATACGAGCAGTACTTC	CASRGGGYEQYF
many	NA	TRBV5-1	TRBJ1-2	TGCGCCAGCACCGGGGACTCAGGGTCCTATGGCTACACCTTC	CASTGDSGSYGYTF
many	NA	TRBV5-6	TRBJ1-5	TGTGCCAGCAGCTCGACGGAGAGCAATCAGCCCCAGCATTTT	CASSSTESNQPQHF
many	NA	TRBV7-3	TRBJ2-1	TGTGCCAGCAGCTTAACAGACTACTCTCGGCAGTTCTTC	CASSLTDYSRQFF
few	NA	TRBV3-1	TRBJ1-1	TGTGCCAGCACCAAAGGCGCGTCAGCGGGGAACACTGAAGCTTTCTTT	CASTKGASAGNTEAFF
many	NA	TRBV7-2	TRBJ1-3	TGTGCCAGCAGCCCGGGGACCCCGCGCTCTGGAAACACCATATATTTT	CASSPGTPRSGNTIYF
many	NA	TRBV29-1	TRBJ2-5	TGCAGCGCCCTCGGACACCAAGAGACCCAGTACTTC	CSALGHQETQYF
many	NA	TRBV6-1	TRBJ2-3	TGTGCCACCCGCCGCGGGAACGCAGATACGCAGTATTTT	CATRRGNADTQYF
many	TRBD1	TRBV5-1	TRBJ1-1	TGCGCCTCCTCAAGGTTGACAGGGGACAACACTGAAGCTTTCTTT	CASSRLTGDNTEAFF
many	TRBD2	TRBV25-1	TRBJ2-3	TGTGCCAGCAGTGAACGGCGTAGCGGGGGGTATGGTACGCAGTATTTT	CASSERRSGGYGTQYF
many	NA	TRBV6-4	TRBJ2-7	TGTGCCAGCAAGTTGACACCGGGCGGGTTTTACGAGCAGTACTTC	CASKLTPGGFYEQYF
many	TRBD1	TRBV2	TRBJ1-1	TGTGCCAGCGGACAGGGGGAGAACACTGAAGCTTTCTTT	CASGQGENTEAFF
many	TRBD1	TRBV5-1	TRBJ1-2	TGCGCCAGCACCTCTCCGGACAGGGATGTATACGGCTACACCTTC	CASTSPDRDVYGYTF
many	NA	TRBV12-3/TRBV12-4	TRBJ1-1	TGTGCCAGCGGTCGGGGGGCCACTGAAGCTTTCTTT	CASGRGATEAFF
many	TRBD1	TRBV29-1	TRBJ1-1	TGCAGCGTTGAGCAGGGGGCGGCGAACACTGAAGCTTTCTTT	CSVEQGAANTEAFF
many	NA	TRBV20-1	TRBJ1-2	TGCAGTGCTAGAGACCACCGCGGATGGGAAGGCTACACCTTC	CSARDHRGWEGYTF
NA	TRBD1	TRBV5-1	TRBJ1-1	TGCGCCAGCAGCTTGGAGGGGACAGGGGGGTGGAGGAACACTGAAGCTTTCTTT	CASSLEGTGGWRNTEAFF
NA	NA	TRBV5-1	TRBJ2-7	TGCGCCAGCAGCTTGGGAAGTTTCGGAAGGGTGGAGCAGTACTTC	CASSLGSFGRVEQYF
many	NA	TRBV29-1	TRBJ1-1	TGCAGCGTCGGCCGACAGGATTCAACTGAAGCTTTCTTT	CSVGRQDSTEAFF